This T cell receptor beta chain was identified in a study of blood T cell repertoires in COVID-19. The table came from immunoSEQ multiplex PCR; TCRdb's copy has only in-frame clones and leaves some out. The table has about 170,000 clones, 92% seen once. Trimming took off 5 bases at V and 2 bases at J, with 15 bases between the two ends. The germline V gene encodes CDR1 SGHTA and CDR2 FQGNSA. The CDR3 contains 15 residues. A Seattle source enrolled patients during active infection and followed them longitudinally. The TCR sequence derives from a man aged 25 to 45 with COVID-19, enrolled during active disease. The sample consisted of peripheral blood. The chain couples TRBV7-2 to TRBJ2-5, with D possibly matching TRBD2 (5 bases). The CDR3: CASSRQRQLQETQYF. CDR3 in DNA: TGTGCCAGCAGCCGCCAGCGGCAGCTACAAGAGACCCAGTACTTC.